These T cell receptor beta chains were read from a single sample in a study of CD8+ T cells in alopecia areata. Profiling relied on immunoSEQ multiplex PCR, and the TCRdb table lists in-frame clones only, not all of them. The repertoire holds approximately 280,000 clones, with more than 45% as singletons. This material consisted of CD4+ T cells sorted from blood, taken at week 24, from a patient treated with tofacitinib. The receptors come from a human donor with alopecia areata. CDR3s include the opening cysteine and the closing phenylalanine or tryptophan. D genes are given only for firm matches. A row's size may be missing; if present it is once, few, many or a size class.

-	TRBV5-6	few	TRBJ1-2	TGTGCCAGCAGCTTCCCAGATTTACGGTATGGCTACACCTTC	CASSFPDLRYGYTF
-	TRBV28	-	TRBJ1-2	TGTGCCAGCAGTGGCGCGACGGCACCCTATGGCTACACCTTC	CASSGATAPYGYTF
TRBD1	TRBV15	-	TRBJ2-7	TGTGCCACCAGCAGAGTGGGTGGACAGGGCACCTACGAGCAGTACTTC	CATSRVGGQGTYEQYF
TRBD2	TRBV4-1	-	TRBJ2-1	TGCGCCAGCAGCCGCCTTACTAGCGGGGCTTACAATGAGCAGTTCTTC	CASSRLTSGAYNEQFF
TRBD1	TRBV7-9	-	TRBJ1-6	TGTGCCAGCAGCTCGACAGGGACCTCCGGGGGCTCCTATAATTCACCCCTCCACTTT	CASSSTGTSGGSYNSPLHF
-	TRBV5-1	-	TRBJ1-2	TGCGCCAGCAGCTCTAACTTTGAGTTTGGCTACACCTTC	CASSSNFEFGYTF
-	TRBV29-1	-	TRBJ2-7	TGCAGCGTTGTAGTCGGGGTGGGCTACGAGCAGTACTTC	CSVVVGVGYEQYF
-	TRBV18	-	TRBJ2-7	TGTGCCAGCTCACCCGGACTATTCTCCTACGAGCAGTACTTC	CASSPGLFSYEQYF
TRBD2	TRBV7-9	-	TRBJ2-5	TGTGCCAGCGCCGGGACTAGATGGGAGACCCAGTACTTC	CASAGTRWETQYF
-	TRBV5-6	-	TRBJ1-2	TGTGCCAGCAGCTTCCTCACAGGGCTGAATGGCTACACCTTC	CASSFLTGLNGYTF
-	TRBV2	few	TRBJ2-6	TGTGCCAGCCTCCCCCGCTCTGGGGCCAACGTCCTGACTTTC	CASLPRSGANVLTF
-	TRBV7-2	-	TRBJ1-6	TGTGCCAGCAGCTCCACCGGTCGGGCAGTCTATAATTCACCCCTCCACTTT	CASSSTGRAVYNSPLHF
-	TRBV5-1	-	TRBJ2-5	TGCGCCAGCAGCCTTGGAAGAGCAAGGGCACAAGAGACCCAGTACTTC	CASSLGRARAQETQYF
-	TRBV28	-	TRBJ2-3	TGTGCCAGCAGTCCAGACACAGATACGCAGTATTTT	CASSPDTDTQYF
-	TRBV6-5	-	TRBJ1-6	TGTGCCAGCAGGAGGGGTACAAACTCACCCCTCCACTTT	CASRRGTNSPLHF
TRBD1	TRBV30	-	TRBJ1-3	TGTGCCTGGTGGACAGGGGGAAACACCATATATTTT	CAWWTGGNTIYF
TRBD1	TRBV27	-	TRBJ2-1	TGTGCCAGCAGTTTAACCGGACAGGGGGAACTTGAGCAGTTCTTC	CASSLTGQGELEQFF
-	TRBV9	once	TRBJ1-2	TGTGCCAGCAGCAGGGGGTATGGCTACACCTTC	CASSRGYGYTF
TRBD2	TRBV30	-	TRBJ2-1	TGTGCAGCAGCGGGGGGGCGGAATGAGCAGTTCTTC	CAAAGGRNEQFF
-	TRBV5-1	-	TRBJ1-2	TGCGCCAGCAGCCCGGTCGGGGTCCATGGCTACACCTTC	CASSPVGVHGYTF
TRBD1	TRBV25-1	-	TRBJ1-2	TGTGCCAGCAGTTCCTCCGGGACAGGAAACTATGGCTACACCTTC	CASSSSGTGNYGYTF
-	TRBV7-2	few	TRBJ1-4	TGTGCCAGCAGCGTAGCCGAAAAACTGTTTTTT	CASSVAEKLFF
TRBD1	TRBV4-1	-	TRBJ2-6	TGCGCCAGCAGCCAAATGAAGGACAGGGGGCCCGGGGCCAACGTCCTGACTTTC	CASSQMKDRGPGANVLTF
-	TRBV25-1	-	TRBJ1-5	TGTGCCAGCAGTGCGGGGGGCAATCAGCCCCAGCATTTT	CASSAGGNQPQHF
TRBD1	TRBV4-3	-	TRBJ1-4	TGCGCCAGCAGCCTACAGACAGGGACTAATGAAAAACTGTTTTTT	CASSLQTGTNEKLFF
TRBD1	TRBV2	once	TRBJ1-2	TGTGCCAGCAGCCCCGACAGGGTGGGCTACACCTTC	CASSPDRVGYTF
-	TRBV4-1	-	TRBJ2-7	TGCGCCAGCAGCCAATCGGTTGCAGGGGCCTCCTACGAGCAGTACTTC	CASSQSVAGASYEQYF
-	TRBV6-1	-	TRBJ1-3	TGTGCCAGCAGCAACCGGGACCGCTCTGGAAACACCATATATTTT	CASSNRDRSGNTIYF
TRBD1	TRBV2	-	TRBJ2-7	TGTGCCAGCAGTAGGGACAGGGCGGGCGAGCAGTACTTC	CASSRDRAGEQYF
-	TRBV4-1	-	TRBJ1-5	TGCGCCAGCAGCCAAGTTTACAGGAGCAATCAGCCCCAGCATTTT	CASSQVYRSNQPQHF
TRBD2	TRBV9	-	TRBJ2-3	TGTGCCAGCAGCGGCGGGGGGACAGATACGCAGTATTTT	CASSGGGTDTQYF
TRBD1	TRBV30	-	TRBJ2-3	TGTGCCTGGAGTGCCACATTAGGGACAGGGGGTAGGAGGGATACGCAGTATTTT	CAWSATLGTGGRRDTQYF
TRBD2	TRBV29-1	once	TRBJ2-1	TGCAGCGCCTACTCGTTGAGGGAGACCCGGGGGGGCCCTTACAATGAGCAGTTCTTC	CSAYSLRETRGGPYNEQFF
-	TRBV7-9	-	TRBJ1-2	TGTGCCAGCAGCTTAGCACAGGACTATGGCTACACCTTC	CASSLAQDYGYTF
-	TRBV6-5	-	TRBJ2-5	TGTGCCAGCAGTTCCCCAACTAGAACCCAGTACTTC	CASSSPTRTQYF
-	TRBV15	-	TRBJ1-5	TGTGCCACCAGCAGAGGCGGACAGATCAATCAGCCCCAGCATTTT	CATSRGGQINQPQHF
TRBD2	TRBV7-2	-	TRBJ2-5	TGTGCCAGCAGCCTCAGTCGGGGAGGGGAGACCCAGTACTTC	CASSLSRGGETQYF
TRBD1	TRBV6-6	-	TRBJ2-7	TGTGCCAGCAGTTATGGGACAGGGGCCTACGAGCAGTACTTC	CASSYGTGAYEQYF
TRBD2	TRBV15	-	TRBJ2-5	TGTGCCACCAGCAGAGATTGGACTAGCGGGGGTCGGGAGACCCAGTACTTC	CATSRDWTSGGRETQYF
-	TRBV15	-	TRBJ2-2	TGTGCCACCAGCAGCGACAGGAACACCGGGGAGCTGTTTTTT	CATSSDRNTGELFF